Presented here are 10 T cell receptor beta chains from one specimen sequenced in a study of CD8 T cells in ankylosing spondylitis (dated by TCRdb to 2015 to 2018). The library came from 5' RACE. Instrument used: Illumina HiSeq 2500. The public reads were run again by TCRdb, first through fastp at Q25 and then through MiXCR, and only productive beta chains were kept. Each CDR3 protein appears once, grouped with its most common genes and DNA. Here the sample has 200,000 to 250,000 distinct CDR3 sequences; approximately 7.6% occur a single time. More than 4% of the sample goes to the ten largest clones. The sequenced sample consisted of blood, either unsorted or a sorted T cell fraction (not recorded which). The receptor set was obtained from a female donor with ankylosing spondylitis or in good health (not recorded which).

This clonotype occurred many times. This chain links TRBV29-1 with TRBJ1-1; 7 bases align to TRBD1. The germline gives CDR1 SQVTM, CDR2 ANQGSEA. Unmatched junction bases numbered 10, after V lost 4 bases and J lost 11 bases. This CDR3 is 12 amino acids long. CDR3 loop: CSVGGTPRGAFF. CDR3 nucleotides: TGCAGCGTTGGGGGAACACCCAGGGGGGCTTTCTTT.

The chain is built from TRBV7-9 and TRBJ1-1; 8 bases align to TRBD1. Germline loops: CDR1 SEHNR, CDR2 FQNEAQ (reference sequence). This CDR3 is built from 11 residues. V shed 5 bases, J shed 11 bases, and the junction held 4 bases outside the gene matches. The CDR3 spells CASSPGGEAFF. The CDR3 DNA reads TGTGCCAGCAGCCCAGGGGGCGAGGCTTTCTTT.

This clonotype was counted many times. The rearrangement uses TRBV7-2 and TRBJ2-7; possibly TRBD1 for D (5 bases). This CDR3 has 13 amino acids. V lost 6 bases, J lost 3 bases, and 12 bases lay in between. Germline-derived CDR1 and CDR2 are SGHTA and FQGNSA. The CDR3 coding sequence is TGTGCCAGCAGAGCAGGGTATCTCTACGAGCAGTACTTC. Encoded protein: CASRAGYLYEQYF.

This clonotype has at least ten counts. The chain has TRBV9 and TRBJ2-3; D is undetermined. The CDR3 spans 16 residues. V was clipped by 7 bases and J by 3 bases, with 21 bases between them. From germline, CDR1 is SGDLS and CDR2 YYNGEE. This CDR3 reads CASSPPQTSRTDTQYF. The CDR3 DNA is TGTGCCAGCTCACCCCCCCAGACCAGTAGAACAGATACGCAGTATTTT.

The sample holds many counts of this clonotype. The chain combines TRBV9 with TRBJ2-3; perhaps TRBD1 as D (6 bases). This CDR3 spans 16 amino acids. Germline CDR1 is SGDLS and CDR2 is YYNGEE. Trimming removed 3 bases at V and 0 bases at J, with 14 bases between. The CDR3 DNA is TGTGCCAGCAGCGCCAGGGGAGCGGCTAGCACAGATACGCAGTATTTT. Its protein is CASSARGAASTDTQYF.

The chain joins TRBV10-1 to TRBJ2-2; maybe TRBD1 (6 bases). There are 14 residues in the CDR3. Trimming removed 2 bases at V and 7 bases at J, with 11 bases between. Germline V lookup: CDR1 WNHNN, CDR2 SYGVQD (reference sequence). The CDR3, as DNA: TGCGCCAGCAGTGAGAGCAGGGGTGGCGGGGAGCTGTTTTTT. Amino acid sequence: CASSESRGGGELFF.

This clonotype was detected many times. The chain recombines TRBV5-4 with TRBJ2-5; 9 bases agree with TRBD1. Germline CDR1 and CDR2: SGHNT and YYREEE (reference sequence). The CDR3 is made up of 16 amino acids. J lost 2 bases, V lost 4 bases, and 9 bases had no gene match. The DNA for the CDR3 is TGTGCCAGCAGCGTTCCGGGACAGGGAGGGCAAGAGACCCAGTACTTC. As protein: CASSVPGQGGQETQYF.

As to this clonotype: The germline gene is not matched at one end of the junction; a read error may be the cause. The chain employs TRBV7-2 and TRBJ1-5; a weak D match, TRBD1 (6 bases). Germline CDR1 and CDR2: SGHTA and FQGNSA. The CDR3 sequence is 14 residues long. CDR3 region: CASSLDSFNQLQHF. CDR3 coding DNA: TGTGCCAGCAGCTTGGACAGCTTCAATCAGCTCCAGCATTTT.

There are many counts of this clonotype. The rearrangement joins TRBV7-6 to TRBJ1-1; the match to TRBD1 covers 10 bases. The V gene's germline CDR1 is SGHVS and CDR2 FNYEAQ. V trimming: 3 bases; J trimming: 5 bases; junction bases outside the gene matches: 15. The CDR3 consists of 18 residues. The CDR3 nucleotides read TGTGCCAGCAGCTTCCCCGGGACAGGGGACCCCCTGAGGACTGAAGCTTTCTTT. It specifies CASSFPGTGDPLRTEAFF. Using reference TRBV7-6 and TRBJ1-1 for the parts outside the CDR3, the full variable domain is GAGVSQSPRYKVTKRGQDVALRCDPISGHVSLYWYRQALGQGPEFLTYFNYEAQQDKSGLPNDRFSAERPEGSISTLTIQRTEQRDSAMYRCASSFPGTGDPLRTEAFFGQGTRLTVV.

This clonotype was seen ten or more times. V is TRBV10-3 and J is TRBJ2-1; 9 bases are a match to TRBD2. Germline trimming cut 7 bases from V and 5 bases from J; bases unmatched to any gene: 6. The CDR3 totals 14 residues. Germline CDR1 is ENHRY and CDR2 is SYGVKD. The CDR3 nucleotides are TGTGCCATCACCCCGGGACTAGCCCACAATGAGCAGTTCTTC. Translating gives CAITPGLAHNEQFF.